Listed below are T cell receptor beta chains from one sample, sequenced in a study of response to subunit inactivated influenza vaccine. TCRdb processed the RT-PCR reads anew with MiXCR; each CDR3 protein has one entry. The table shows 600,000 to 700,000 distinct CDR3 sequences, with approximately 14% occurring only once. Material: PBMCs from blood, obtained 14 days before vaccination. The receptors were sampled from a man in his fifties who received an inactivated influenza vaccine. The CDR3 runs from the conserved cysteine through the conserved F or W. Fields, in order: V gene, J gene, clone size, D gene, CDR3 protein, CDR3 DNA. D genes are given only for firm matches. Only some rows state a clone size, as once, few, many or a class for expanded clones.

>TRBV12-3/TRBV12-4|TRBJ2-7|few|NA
CASSLKGRGYEQYF
TGTGCCAGCAGTTTAAAGGGCAGGGGCTACGAGCAGTACTTC
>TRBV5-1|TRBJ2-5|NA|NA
CASSLAGLEQETQYF
TGCGCCAGCAGCTTGGCTGGACTCGAACAAGAGACCCAGTACTTC
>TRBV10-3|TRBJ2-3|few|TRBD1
CATAGQGASDTQYF
TGTGCCACCGCGGGACAGGGGGCGTCAGATACGCAGTATTTT
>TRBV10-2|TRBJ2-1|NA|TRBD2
CASSGHRDYPNNEQFF
TGCGCCAGCAGTGGCCACCGGGACTATCCTAACAATGAGCAGTTCTTC
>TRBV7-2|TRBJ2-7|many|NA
CASSLVDEQYF
TGTGCCAGCAGCTTGGTTGACGAGCAGTACTTC
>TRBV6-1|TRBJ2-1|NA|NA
CASGDWNEQFF
TGTGCCAGTGGAGACTGGAATGAGCAGTTCTTC
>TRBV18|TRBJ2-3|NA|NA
CASSPLIVGSSTDTQYF
TGTGCCAGCTCACCCCTCATTGTGGGCTCTAGCACAGATACGCAGTATTTT
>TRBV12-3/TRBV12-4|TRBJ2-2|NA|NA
CASALGSELFF
TGTGCCAGCGCCTTGGGGAGTGAGCTGTTTTTT
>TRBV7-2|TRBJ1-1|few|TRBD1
CASSTQGRGTEAFF
TGTGCCAGCAGCACACAGGGGCGAGGGACTGAAGCTTTCTTT
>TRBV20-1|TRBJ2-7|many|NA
CSASRAWGFDEQYF
TGCAGTGCTAGTAGAGCGTGGGGTTTCGACGAGCAGTACTTC
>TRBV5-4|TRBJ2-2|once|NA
CASSPGSRVDRELFF
TGTGCCAGCAGCCCGGGCTCTAGAGTGGACCGGGAGCTGTTTTTT
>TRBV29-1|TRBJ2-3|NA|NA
CSVKIGSSTDTQYF
TGCAGCGTCAAAATCGGATCTAGCACAGATACGCAGTATTTT
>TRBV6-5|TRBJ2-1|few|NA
CASSYPGEQFF
TGTGCCAGCAGTTACCCGGGGGAGCAGTTCTTC
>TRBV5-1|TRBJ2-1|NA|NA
CASSLADIGAGQFF
TGCGCCAGCAGCTTGGCCGATATAGGAGCGGGGCAGTTCTTC
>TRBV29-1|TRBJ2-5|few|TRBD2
CSVGLTSGRGETQYF
TGCAGCGTTGGGTTAACTAGCGGGAGAGGTGAGACCCAGTACTTC
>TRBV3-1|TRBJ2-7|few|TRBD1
CASSQELSRGTGRVREQYF
TGTGCCAGCAGCCAAGAACTAAGTAGGGGGACAGGACGGGTTCGCGAGCAGTACTTC
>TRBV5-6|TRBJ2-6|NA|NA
CASTQLAGANVLTF
TGTGCCAGCACCCAGCTGGCTGGGGCCAACGTCCTGACTTTC
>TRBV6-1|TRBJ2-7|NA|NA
CASSAPDNQQYF
TGTGCCAGCAGTGCCCCTGACAACCAGCAGTACTTC
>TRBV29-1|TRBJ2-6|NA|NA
CSAGLGSGANVLTF
TGCAGCGCGGGGTTGGGGTCTGGGGCCAACGTCCTGACTTTC
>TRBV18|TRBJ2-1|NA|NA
CASSPSLRGHEQFF
TGTGCCAGCTCACCGTCGCTCCGGGGGCATGAGCAGTTCTTC
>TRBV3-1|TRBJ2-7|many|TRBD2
CASSQDSGLAVEQYF
TGTGCCAGCAGCCAAGATTCGGGACTAGCTGTTGAGCAGTACTTC
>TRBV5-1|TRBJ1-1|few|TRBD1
CASSLGDRDMAFF
TGCGCCAGCAGCTTGGGGGACAGGGATATGGCTTTCTTT
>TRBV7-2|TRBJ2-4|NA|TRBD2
CASSLYTSGGAKNIQYF
TGTGCCAGCAGCCTATATACTAGCGGGGGGGCCAAAAACATTCAGTACTTC
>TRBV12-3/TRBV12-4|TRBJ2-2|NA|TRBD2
CASSHTSGSPGELFF
TGTGCCAGCAGCCATACTAGCGGGAGTCCCGGGGAGCTGTTTTTT
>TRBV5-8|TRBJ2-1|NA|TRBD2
CASRGGGVRNEQFF
TGTGCTTCCCGGGGGGGCGGCGTTAGGAATGAGCAGTTCTTC
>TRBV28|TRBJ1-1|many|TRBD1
CASSPPTGGRTEAFF
TGTGCCAGCAGTCCCCCAACAGGGGGGCGGACTGAAGCTTTCTTT
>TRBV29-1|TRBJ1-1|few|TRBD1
CSARQGSDTEAFF
TGCAGCGCAAGACAGGGGTCGGACACTGAAGCTTTCTTT